Following are 24 T cell receptor beta chains from one sample sequenced in a study of type 1 and type 2 diabetes patients. Genomic DNA was the PCR template. A primer set of 30 forward and 13 reverse primers amplified the CDR3. Using its own MiXCR run on the multiplex PCR reads, TCRdb lists one record per CDR3 protein. This table has around 300,000 distinct CDR3 sequences, around 47% appearing once. Specimen: peripheral blood mononuclear cells (PBMCs). Receptors were obtained from a man between 18 and 35 years old with type 2 diabetes.

V usage is TRBV6-5 and J usage is TRBJ2-7, with TRBD2 matching over 10 bases. This CDR3 contains 17 residues. CDR1 and CDR2 from the germline V gene are MNHEY and SVGAGI. V was clipped by 2 bases and J by 4 bases; unmatched bases: 11. In nucleotides, the CDR3 is TGTGCCAGCAGTTACCTAGCGGGGGCCCACTTCCTTTACGAGCAGTACTTC. It is translated as CASSYLAGAHFLYEQYF.

Remarks on this clonotype: The junction differs from germline at one of its ends, possibly a read error. This rearrangement joins TRBV14 to TRBJ1-4; D remains ambiguous. This CDR3 contains 12 residues. Germline V gene data show CDR1 as SGHDN and CDR2 as FVKESK. For the CDR3, the DNA is TGTGCCTGCAGCCAAGTCGGACAAAAACTGTTTTTT. It codes for CACSQVGQKLFF. Drawing the rest from reference TRBV14 and TRBJ1-4, the complete variable domain is EAGVTQFPSHSVIEKGQTVTLRCDPISGHDNLYWYRRVMGKEIKFLLHFVKESKQDESGMPNNRFLAERTGGTYSTLKVQPAELEDSGVYFCACSQVGQKLFFGSGTQLSVL.

The chain couples TRBV4-1 to TRBJ1-2; 7 bases agree with TRBD1. CDR1 is MGHRA, CDR2 YSYEKL, per germline. V lost 3 bases to trimming and J lost 6 bases; unmatched junction nucleotides: 7. There are 14 residues in the CDR3. CDR3 amino acids: CASSQVDRANGYTF. DNA for the CDR3: TGCGCCAGCAGCCAGGTTGACAGGGCTAATGGCTACACCTTC.

The chain couples TRBV20-1 to TRBJ2-7, with D perhaps matching TRBD2 (6 bases). CDR1 DFQATT and CDR2 SNEGSKA come from the germline V gene (reference sequence). Trimming took 6 bases from V and 3 from J, leaving 15 bases between them. CDR3 length: 13 residues. The CDR3: CSASRLENYEQYF. The CDR3 region has the DNA TGCAGTGCGAGCCGACTAGAGAACTACGAGCAGTACTTC.

Only a few counts were recorded for this clonotype. The chain links TRBV27 to TRBJ1-5; the match to TRBD1 covers 7 bases. The CDR3 loop spans 16 amino acids. Germline CDR1 reads MNHEY; CDR2 reads SMNVEV (reference sequence). V shed 3 bases and J 2 bases; nucleotides not matched to a gene: 7. CDR3 nucleotides: TGTGCCAGCAGTTTTGCAGGGGGGTTTGGCAATCAGCCCCAGCATTTT. Its protein product is CASSFAGGFGNQPQHF.

Points on this clonotype: It may be a read error: a sequence one base away is much more abundant. Here the CDR3 DNA reads TGTGCCATCAGTGGTCGCGATAACGGCCCCCTCCACTTT. This sequence encodes CAISGRDNGPLHF. This chain uses TRBV10-3 with TRBJ1-6; D is undetermined. The CDR3 length is 13 residues. CDR1 ENHRY and CDR2 SYGVKD come from the germline V gene. Trimming removed 4 bases from V and 13 bases from J, with 14 bases in between.

V is TRBV7-9 and J is TRBJ2-3; 8 nucleotides match TRBD2. The length of the CDR3 is 17 residues. V trimming: 5 bases; J trimming: 4 bases; junction bases outside the gene matches: 14. Germline V CDR1 and CDR2: SEHNR, FQNEAQ (reference sequence). The CDR3 DNA reads as TGTGCCAGCAGCCCGCGGACTAGCAGGAGTGGGGCAGATACGCAGTATTTT. Protein product: CASSPRTSRSGADTQYF. The complete variable domain, with remaining parts taken from reference TRBV7-9 and TRBJ2-3, reads DTGVSQNPRHKITKRGQNVTFRCDPISEHNRLYWYRQTLGQGPEFLTYFQNEAQLEKSRLLSDRFSAERPKGSFSTLEIQRTEQGDSAMYLCASSPRTSRSGADTQYFGPGTRLTVL.

This clonotype was counted once. The chain employs TRBV5-1 and TRBJ2-3; TRBD2 matches 9 bases. The V and J ends lost 4 bases and 8 bases, in that order; junction bases with no gene match: 14. The CDR3 has 16 residues. The germline CDR1 and CDR2 sequences are SGHRS and YFSETQ. CDR3 DNA: TGCGCCAGCAGCCTTTTAGCGGGAGTCACAGATGGTACGCAGTATTTT. This encodes CASSLLAGVTDGTQYF.

This clonotype was observed a handful of times. The CDR3 loop is CSARPGVGTQYF. CDR3 coding DNA: TGCAGTGCTAGACCAGGGGTGGGGACCCAGTACTTC. This chain joins TRBV20-1 and TRBJ2-5; TRBD1 might be the D (6 bases). Germline loops: CDR1 DFQATT, CDR2 SNEGSKA (reference sequence). Trimming pared 2 bases from V and 7 bases from J, leaving 11 bases between. This CDR3 spans 12 amino acids.

This clonotype was picked up one time. The gene calls are TRBV7-3 and TRBJ1-1; D is possibly TRBD1 (6 bases). V was cut by 5 bases and J by 5 bases, with 15 bases left in between. The germline CDR1 and CDR2 sequences are SGHTA and FQGTGA. The CDR3 is 14 residues long. CDR3 sequence reads: CASSLGQFRTEAFF. CDR3 DNA sequence: TGTGCCAGCAGCCTCGGACAGTTTAGGACTGAAGCTTTCTTT.

The chain combines TRBV28 with TRBJ2-7, with 9 bases lining up with TRBD1. This CDR3 comprises 16 residues. Trimming cost V 7 bases and J 2 bases; bases outside gene matches: 12. CDR1 is MDHEN, CDR2 SYDVKM, per germline. The CDR3 here is CASTPPPGQGAYEQYF. DNA of the CDR3: TGTGCCAGCACTCCCCCACCGGGACAGGGTGCCTACGAGCAGTACTTC.

The chain recombines TRBV19 with TRBJ1-1; no firm D call. Trimming stripped 11 bases from V and 10 bases from J, with 17 bases between. The CDR3 totals 11 residues. The germline V gene has CDR1 LNHDA and CDR2 SQIVND (reference sequence). The CDR3 region has the DNA TGTGCCTGGAGTGTGAGAGGAACAGCTTTCTTT. This translates into CAWSVRGTAFF.

This clonotype was counted between two and nine times. The chain has TRBV6-5 and TRBJ1-5, with D possibly being TRBD1 (6 bases). CDR1 is MNHEY and CDR2 is SVGAGI in the germline V gene. Trimming stripped 4 bases from V and 4 bases from J, with 8 bases between. The CDR3 is 13 residues long. Here the CDR3 reads CASSSDRNQPQHF. CDR3 bases: TGTGCCAGCAGTTCGGACAGAAATCAGCCCCAGCATTTT.

The chain uses TRBV5-1 and TRBJ2-1, with 9 bases aligning to TRBD1. The germline gives CDR1 SGHRS, CDR2 YFSETQ. CDR3 size: 17 residues. V trimming: 0 bases; J trimming: 3 bases; junction bases outside the gene matches: 7. The CDR3 loop reads CASSLGLGQGGYNEQFF. CDR3 sequence (DNA): TGCGCCAGCAGCTTGGGTTTGGGACAGGGTGGCTACAATGAGCAGTTCTTC.

V usage is TRBV9 and J usage is TRBJ2-1, with 10 positions matching TRBD2. Losses at the gene ends were 0 bases for V and 7 bases for J; bases not matched to a gene: 4. The CDR3 covers 15 residues. CDR1 is SGDLS, CDR2 YYNGEE, per germline. For the CDR3, the DNA is TGTGCCAGCAGCGTAGGAGCGGGGGGGCATAATGAGCAGTTCTTC. Amino acids: CASSVGAGGHNEQFF. Full variable domain (rest looked up from reference TRBV9 and TRBJ2-1): DSGVTQTPKHLITATGQRVTLRCSPRSGDLSVYWYQQSLDQGLQFLIQYYNGEERAKGNILERFSAQQFPDLHSELNLSSLELGDSALYFCASSVGAGGHNEQFFGPGTRLTVL.

This clonotype was picked up a small number of times. The chain carries TRBV15 and TRBJ2-1, with D perhaps TRBD1 or TRBD2 (7 bases each). Looked up from germline, CDR1 is LNHNV and CDR2 is YYDKDF (reference sequence). This CDR3 is 18 amino acids long. Trimming removed 4 bases at V and 0 bases at J, with 19 bases between. This CDR3 is CATSTDRSGTVSYNEQFF. CDR3 in DNA: TGTGCCACCAGCACAGATCGGAGCGGGACAGTCTCCTACAATGAGCAGTTCTTC.

The chain combines TRBV7-6 with TRBJ1-1; D is uncertain. In germline, CDR1 is SGHVS, CDR2 FNYEAQ. Trimming removed 3 bases at V and 3 bases at J, with 11 bases between. The CDR3 length is 14 residues. The CDR3 sequence is CASSLDLGDTEAFF. Here the CDR3 DNA reads TGTGCCAGCAGCTTGGACCTCGGCGACACTGAAGCTTTCTTT. Full variable domain (rest looked up from reference TRBV7-6 and TRBJ1-1): GAGVSQSPRYKVTKRGQDVALRCDPISGHVSLYWYRQALGQGPEFLTYFNYEAQQDKSGLPNDRFSAERPEGSISTLTIQRTEQRDSAMYRCASSLDLGDTEAFFGQGTRLTVV.

J is TRBJ1-1 and V is TRBV18; 7 bases line up with TRBD1. Germline CDR1 KGHSH, CDR2 LQKENI. CDR3 length: 16 amino acids. The trim removed 5 bases at V and 0 bases at J, leaving 9 bases unmatched. CDR3 DNA sequence: TGTGCCAGCTCAACCTACTCGACAGGGTTGAACACTGAAGCTTTCTTT. Its translation: CASSTYSTGLNTEAFF. Full variable domain (outside the CDR3, taken from reference TRBV18 and TRBJ1-1): NAGVMQNPRHLVRRRGQEARLRCSPMKGHSHVYWYRQLPEEGLKFMVYLQKENIIDESGMPKERFSAEFPKEGPSILRIQQVVRGDSAAYFCASSTYSTGLNTEAFFGQGTRLTVV.

The rearrangement uses TRBV28 and TRBJ1-4, with D perhaps TRBD1 (6 bases). CDR1 is MDHEN and CDR2 is SYDVKM in the germline V gene. V lost 5 bases and J 0 bases, leaving 10 bases between the germline ends. The CDR3 extends over 15 amino acids. CDR3 coding DNA: TGTGCCAGCAGTCAAACAGGGTCAACTAATGAAAAACTGTTTTTT. The encoded protein is CASSQTGSTNEKLFF. Variable domain in full (rest from reference TRBV28 and TRBJ1-4): DVKVTQSSRYLVKRTGEKVFLECVQDMDHENMFWYRQDPGLGLRLIYFSYDVKMKEKGDIPEGYSVSREKKERFSLILESASTNQTSMYLCASSQTGSTNEKLFFGSGTQLSVL.

This clonotype came up a few times. V is TRBV11-2 and J is TRBJ1-5; D ambiguous. CDR3 length equals 14 residues. Looked up from germline, CDR1 is SGHAT and CDR2 is FQNNGV. Trimming cost V 5 bases and J 3 bases, with 11 bases left between them. CDR3 sequence (DNA): TGTGCCAGCAGCCCGTATGGGTTCAATCAGCCCCAGCATTTT. Its translation: CASSPYGFNQPQHF.

The chain employs TRBV6-6 and TRBJ2-7; perhaps TRBD1 as D (5 bases). Germline CDR1 MNHNY, CDR2 SVGAGI (reference sequence). The CDR3 totals 14 residues. Trimming took 2 bases from V and 3 from J, leaving 11 bases between them. The CDR3: CASSYQGALYEQYF. CDR3 DNA: TGTGCCAGCAGTTACCAAGGGGCCCTCTACGAGCAGTACTTC.

The chain combines TRBV19 with TRBJ2-7, with TRBD1 matching over 8 bases. The CDR3 is 15 amino acids. Germline CDR1 and CDR2: LNHDA and SQIVND (reference sequence). V was pared by 10 bases and J by 3 bases, with 14 bases of the junction left unmatched. Here the CDR3 reads CATSPGTGVYYEQYF. CDR3 DNA: TGTGCCACCTCGCCCGGGACAGGAGTCTACTACGAGCAGTACTTC.

A few counts support this clonotype. The rearrangement links TRBV7-6 to TRBJ1-1; TRBD1 might be the D (6 bases). The CDR3 contains 14 residues. CDR1 SGHVS and CDR2 FNYEAQ come from the germline V gene. The germline V and J ends were trimmed by 4 bases and 4 bases, with 13 bases remaining between them. This CDR3 reads CASSSIARGTEAFF. CDR3 in DNA: TGTGCCAGCAGCTCCATCGCCAGGGGCACTGAAGCTTTCTTT.

The chain is built from TRBV15 and TRBJ1-2, with unresolved D. Trimming pared 5 bases from V and 7 bases from J, leaving 17 bases between. This CDR3 comprises 14 residues. The V gene's germline CDR1 is LNHNV and CDR2 YYDKDF (reference sequence). This CDR3 is CATSSRMEERGYTF. The CDR3 DNA reads TGTGCCACCAGCTCCCGAATGGAGGAGCGTGGCTACACCTTC.